This TCR beta chain was retrieved from a study of OX40 agonist ivuxolimab in advanced cancers. As for this clone: Its antigen is undetermined.

The trim removed 6 bases at V and 3 bases at J, leaving 5 bases unmatched. Germline V gene data show CDR1 as LNHNV and CDR2 as YYDKDF (reference sequence). CDR3 length: 14 amino acids. Sequenced by immunoSEQ multiplex PCR; TCRdb stores in-frame clones only, minus some. There are 30,000 or so clones in the sample; around nine tenths occur only once, and approximately 25% lies in the top ten. Study results and caveats: Among the nonresponders, some also had low normalized T-cell clonal expansion.

The sequencing here drew on CD4+ or CD8+ T cells sorted from blood, taken in a trial of the OX40 agonist ivuxolimab. The chain carries TRBV15 and TRBJ2-7, with 10 bases fitting TRBD2. This receptor was obtained from an adult with an advanced solid tumor such as melanoma, head and neck, liver or kidney cancer. DNA of the CDR3: TGTGCCACCAGTTCAAGCGGGAGGGTCTACGAGCAGTACTTC. It translates to CATSSSGRVYEQYF.